This TCR beta chain was profiled in a study of neurological immune-mediated disorders. This clonotype was recorded many times. Its antigen is not known. TCRdb independently ran MiXCR on the 5' RACE reads; one entry per CDR3 protein. Of 30,000 to 45,000 distinct CDR3 sequences in the sample, roughly 4.8% were seen once. V shed 4 bases and J shed 7 bases, with 11 bases lying between them. This CDR3 has 13 amino acids. Whole-study findings and limits: The greatest degree of TCR clonal expansion was observed in HTLV-1-associated myelopathy, with the lowest in multiple sclerosis, below that of healthy controls.

This chain links TRBV12-3 or TRBV12-4 with TRBJ2-1; possibly TRBD1 for D (6 bases). This receptor was taken from a man younger than 35 in good health. The specimen sequenced was CD4+ T cells from blood. CDR3 bases: TGTGCCAGCAGTTCCTTACAGGGAAATGAGCAGTTCTTC. Its translation is CASSSLQGNEQFF.